These 7 T cell receptor beta chains originate from one sample sequenced in a study of long-term antiretroviral therapy in people with HIV. Version v3.0 of the immunoSEQ assay ran at survey level. Clones were read by immunoSEQ multiplex PCR, and TCRdb kept only the in-frame ones, dropping some. The table lists around 15,000 clones, 70% to 80% of them singletons, with about 22% in the top ten. The specimen comprised unsorted PBMCs, sampled 2.1 years after starting antiretroviral therapy. The source of these receptors is a man aged 35 to 55 with HIV.

This clone was picked up a small number of times. The genes are TRBV5-1 and TRBJ1-1; a possible D gene is TRBD1 (5 bases). V was pared by 4 bases and J by 0 bases, with 10 bases between. CDR1 and CDR2 from the germline V gene are SGHRS and YFSETQ. This CDR3 is 14 amino acids long. CDR3 residues: CASSLGLLNTEAFF. In DNA, the CDR3 is TGCGCCAGCAGCCTGGGACTATTGAACACTGAAGCTTTCTTT. The full variable domain, rest sourced from reference TRBV5-1 and TRBJ1-1, is KAGVTQTPRYLIKTRGQQVTLSCSPISGHRSVSWYQQTPGQGLQFLFEYFSETQRNKGNFPGRFSGRQFSNSRSEMNVSTLELGDSALYLCASSLGLLNTEAFFGQGTRLTVV.

J is TRBJ1-1 and V is TRBV10-3; TRBD1 might be the D (5 bases). Germline loops: CDR1 ENHRY, CDR2 SYGVKD. The CDR3 has 15 residues. Trimming took 5 bases from V and 4 from J, leaving 17 bases between them. DNA for the CDR3: TGTGCCATCAGTAGGCGGGGCGGGGTGGTCACTGAAGCTTTCTTT. Translation gives CAISRRGGVVTEAFF.

The chain links TRBV19 to TRBJ1-4; weak D call: TRBD1 (5 bases). Germline-derived CDR1 and CDR2 are LNHDA and SQIVND (reference sequence). The V end lost 5 bases, the J end lost 6 bases, and 7 bases lay between the germline ends. This CDR3 is built from 12 residues. CDR3 nucleotide sequence: TGTGCCAGTAGTCGGGGGTATGAAAAACTGTTTTTT. As protein: CASSRGYEKLFF.

This sequence joins TRBV4-1 and TRBJ2-7; TRBD1 aligns across 10 bases. In germline, CDR1 is MGHRA, CDR2 YSYEKL. The CDR3 covers 18 residues. Trimming took 1 base from V and 0 from J; bases not matched to a gene: 9. CDR3 region: CASSQGWTGGSLSYEQYF. The CDR3 DNA reads as TGCGCCAGCAGCCAAGGTTGGACAGGGGGATCCCTCTCCTACGAGCAGTACTTC.

This sequence joins TRBV19 and TRBJ2-3; D is ambiguous. The germline V and J ends were trimmed by 3 bases and 0 bases, with 7 bases remaining between them. The CDR3 totals 14 residues. CDR1 and CDR2 from the germline V gene are LNHDA and SQIVND (reference sequence). This CDR3 reads CASSILDSTDTQYF. CDR3 coding DNA: TGTGCCAGTAGTATTTTGGACAGCACAGATACGCAGTATTTT.

The chain employs TRBV27 and TRBJ2-1; 7 bases line up with TRBD2. The CDR3 is 14 amino acids. V lost 4 bases and J lost 4; bases outside the gene matches: 4. Germline loops: CDR1 MNHEY, CDR2 SMNVEV (reference sequence). The CDR3 protein is CASSWGGGYNEQFF. CDR3 nucleotide sequence: TGTGCCAGCAGTTGGGGCGGGGGTTACAATGAGCAGTTCTTC.

This chain connects TRBV11-2 to TRBJ2-6; 8 bases fit TRBD1. Germline-derived CDR1 and CDR2 are SGHAT and FQNNGV. The CDR3 has 18 amino acids. Trimming cost V 9 bases and J 1 base; bases outside gene matches: 14. CDR3 residues: CASSSPRGRGSGANVLTF. As DNA, the CDR3 is TGTGCCAGTTCAAGCCCCAGGGGGCGAGGGTCTGGGGCCAACGTCCTGACTTTC. The complete variable domain, with remaining parts taken from reference TRBV11-2 and TRBJ2-6, reads EAGVAQSPRYKIIEKRQSVAFWCNPISGHATLYWYQQILGQGPKLLIQFQNNGVVDDSQLPKDRFSAERLKGVDSTLKIQPAKLEDSAVYLCASSSPRGRGSGANVLTFGAGSRLTVL.